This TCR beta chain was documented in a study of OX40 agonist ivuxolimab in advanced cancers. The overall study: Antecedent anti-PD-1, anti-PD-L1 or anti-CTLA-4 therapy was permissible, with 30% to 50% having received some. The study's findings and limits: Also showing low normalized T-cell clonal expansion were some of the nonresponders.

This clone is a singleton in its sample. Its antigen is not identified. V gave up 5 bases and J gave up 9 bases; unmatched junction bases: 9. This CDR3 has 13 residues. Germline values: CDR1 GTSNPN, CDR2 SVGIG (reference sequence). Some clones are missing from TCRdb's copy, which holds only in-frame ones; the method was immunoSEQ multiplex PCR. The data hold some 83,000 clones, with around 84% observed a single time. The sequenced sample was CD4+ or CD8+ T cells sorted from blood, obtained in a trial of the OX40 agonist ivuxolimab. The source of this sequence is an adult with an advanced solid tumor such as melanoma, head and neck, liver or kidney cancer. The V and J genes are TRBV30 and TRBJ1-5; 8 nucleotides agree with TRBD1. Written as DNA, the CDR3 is TGTGCCTGGCGCAGGGGGCGCAACGGGCCCCAGCATTTT. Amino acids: CAWRRGRNGPQHF.